Shown below are 3 T cell receptor beta chains from a single sample sequenced in a study of T-cell reconstitution after alpha-beta-depleted transplantation in children. Library preparation (for TCRbeta) was performed with unique molecular identifiers. TCRdb processed the PCR reads anew with MiXCR; each CDR3 protein has one entry. Among a few hundred thousand distinct CDR3 sequences listed, around 17% were seen once. The specimen comprised PBMCs from the stem cell graft donor, sampled from the stem cell graft. The receptors were sampled from a human donor who donated a stem cell graft to a child with acute lymphoblastic leukemia.

The chain carries TRBV6-1 and TRBJ2-2, with no clear D. V lost 6 bases and J lost 3, with 11 bases in between. Germline V lookup: CDR1 MNHNS, CDR2 SASEGT. This CDR3 spans 14 amino acids. The CDR3 nucleotides are TGTGCCAGCAGCCTCAGGATCCACACCGGGGAGCTGTTTTTT. This codes for CASSLRIHTGELFF.

V usage is TRBV5-1 and J usage is TRBJ2-3, with D perhaps TRBD1 or TRBD2 (5 bases each). The germline V gene encodes CDR1 SGHRS and CDR2 YFSETQ. V was pared by 6 bases and J by 2 bases, with 16 bases between. The CDR3 spans 15 residues. The CDR3 is CASMPRDPTTDTQYF. CDR3 coding DNA: TGCGCCAGCATGCCTCGGGACCCTACCACAGATACGCAGTATTTT.

This clonotype turned up a few times. The V gene is TRBV7-6, the J gene TRBJ2-7; the match to TRBD2 covers 14 bases. Germline assignment: CDR1 SGHVS and CDR2 FNYEAQ. The CDR3 runs to 16 residues. V was pared by 3 bases and J by 6 bases, with 7 bases of the junction left unmatched. This chain's CDR3 is CASSFPPGLAGVEQYF. As DNA, the CDR3 is TGTGCCAGCAGCTTCCCCCCGGGACTAGCGGGAGTCGAGCAGTACTTC.